This T cell receptor (beta chain) was documented in a study of low-dose radiotherapy and immunotherapy resistance in tumors. About the study: On an every-two-weeks schedule, patients received intravenous nivolumab 240 mg, along with ipilimumab 1 mg/kg every six weeks. Patients took aspirin 300 mg by mouth once daily. This continued for four cycles, starting on cycle 1 day 1.

Alpha- and beta-chain coverage of first-strand cDNA came from TRAV- and TRBV-specific primers. Both a constant-region primer and a V-primer adapter served to amplify TCRs across around 20 PCR cycles. Each CDR3 protein is one row after TCRdb ran MiXCR on the reads. The repertoire holds tens of thousands of distinct CDR3 sequences, with more than 20% as singletons. This clonotype is medium-sized (0.01 to 0.1%) in the sample. Time point specified: after trial treatment. This sample's treatment: LDRT plus nivolumab, ipilimumab, low-dose cyclophosphamide and aspirin (RACIN trial). The donors' regimen was nivolumab, ipilimumab, aspirin, low-dose cyclophosphamide and low-dose radiotherapy. V was cut by 4 bases and J by 9 bases, with 20 bases left in between. This CDR3 region has 14 residues. CDR1 is SGHRS and CDR2 is YFSETQ in the germline V gene.

The receptor was isolated from a female donor with ovarian cancer. The chain uses TRBV5-1 and TRBJ2-7, with a possible D match to TRBD1 (5 bases). The sequences come from PBMCs, collected after low-dose radiotherapy plus immunotherapy. The CDR3 sequence is CASSAGARLPTQYF. The CDR3 nucleotides are TGCGCCAGCAGCGCTGGGGCGCGTCTACCGACGCAGTACTTC.